This TCR beta chain was observed in a study of cytomegalovirus exposure and HLA in healthy donors. Study as a whole: Prior work identified some 120 million unique TCR beta sequences in around 170 million T cells. Findings and caveats of the study: The productive fraction for most TCR beta V segments was about 87% or about 30% in an earlier analysis. As was reported, the HLA-A and HLA-B alleles of most subjects were accurately predicted from TCR beta sequences.

On this clone: Its antigen remains unknown.

In the PCR, 60 Vbeta and 13 Jbeta primers were used. Data came from immunoSEQ multiplex PCR; TCRdb stores just in-frame clones and leaves some out. The sample includes under 150,000 clones, under 90% of them seen just once. The CDR3 has 18 residues. Germline CDR1 reads SGHDN; CDR2 reads FVKESK. V lost 3 bases to trimming and J lost 0 bases, with 21 bases between them. Input material: PBMCs. The sequence was collected from a male donor in good health and CMV-seronegative. The chain uses TRBV14 and TRBJ2-7; D is unclear. The CDR3 here is CASSQAPPHPPLSYEQYF. The CDR3 DNA is TGTGCCAGCAGCCAGGCCCCCCCCCATCCGCCGCTCTCCTACGAGCAGTACTTC.